This T cell receptor beta chain derives from a study of breast tumors, draining lymph nodes, adjacent tissues. Findings of the study overall: Tumors had less TCR diversity than lymph nodes, more than nontumor tissue.

The length of the CDR3 is 13 residues. Germline values: CDR1 MDHEN, CDR2 SYDVKM. Trimming removed 5 bases from V and 8 bases from J, with 15 bases in between. Axillary draining lymph nodes of breast cancer patients supplied the node samples. This clonotype was found a few times. Its specificity is not known. MiXCR, applied by TCRdb to the multiplex PCR reads, yields one record per CDR3 protein. The repertoire holds approximately 170,000 distinct CDR3 sequences, with 30% to 35% as singletons. Specimen: axillary lymph node tissue. This sequence was found in a female donor with breast cancer. Some clones in this sample may be carry-over from other donors' samples. The chain carries TRBV28 and TRBJ1-2; weak D call: TRBD1 (6 bases). CDR3 nucleotides: TGTGCCAGCAGTCCCTTGGAGGGGGTGGGCTACACCTTC. Translation: CASSPLEGVGYTF.